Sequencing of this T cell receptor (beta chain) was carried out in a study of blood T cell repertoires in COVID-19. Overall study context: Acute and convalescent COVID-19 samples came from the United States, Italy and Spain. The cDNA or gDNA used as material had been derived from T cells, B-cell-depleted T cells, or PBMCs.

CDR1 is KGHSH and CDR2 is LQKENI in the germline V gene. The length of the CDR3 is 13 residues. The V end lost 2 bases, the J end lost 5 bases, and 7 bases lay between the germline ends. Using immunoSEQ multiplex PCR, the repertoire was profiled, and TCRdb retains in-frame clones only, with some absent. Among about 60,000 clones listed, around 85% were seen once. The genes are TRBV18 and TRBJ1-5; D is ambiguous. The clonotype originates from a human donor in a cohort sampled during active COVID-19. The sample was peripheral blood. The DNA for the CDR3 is TGTGCCAGCTCACCAGTAATAGATCAGCCCCAGCATTTT. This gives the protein CASSPVIDQPQHF. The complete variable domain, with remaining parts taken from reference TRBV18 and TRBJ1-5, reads NAGVMQNPRHLVRRRGQEARLRCSPMKGHSHVYWYRQLPEEGLKFMVYLQKENIIDESGMPKERFSAEFPKEGPSILRIQQVVRGDSAAYFCASSPVIDQPQHFGDGTRLSIL.